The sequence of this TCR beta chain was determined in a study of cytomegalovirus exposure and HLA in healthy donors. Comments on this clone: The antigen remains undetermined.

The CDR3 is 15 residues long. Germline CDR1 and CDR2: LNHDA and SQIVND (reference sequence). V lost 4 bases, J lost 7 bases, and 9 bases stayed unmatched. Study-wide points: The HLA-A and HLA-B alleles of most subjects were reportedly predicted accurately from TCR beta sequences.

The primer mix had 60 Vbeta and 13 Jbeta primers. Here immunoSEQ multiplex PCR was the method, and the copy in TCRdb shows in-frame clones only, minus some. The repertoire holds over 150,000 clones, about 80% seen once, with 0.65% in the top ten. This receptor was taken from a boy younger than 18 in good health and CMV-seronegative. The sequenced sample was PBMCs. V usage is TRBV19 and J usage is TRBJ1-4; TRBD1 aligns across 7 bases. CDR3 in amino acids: CASSTNRGRREKLFF. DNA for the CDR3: TGTGCCAGTAGTACAAACAGGGGAAGGCGTGAAAAACTGTTTTTT.